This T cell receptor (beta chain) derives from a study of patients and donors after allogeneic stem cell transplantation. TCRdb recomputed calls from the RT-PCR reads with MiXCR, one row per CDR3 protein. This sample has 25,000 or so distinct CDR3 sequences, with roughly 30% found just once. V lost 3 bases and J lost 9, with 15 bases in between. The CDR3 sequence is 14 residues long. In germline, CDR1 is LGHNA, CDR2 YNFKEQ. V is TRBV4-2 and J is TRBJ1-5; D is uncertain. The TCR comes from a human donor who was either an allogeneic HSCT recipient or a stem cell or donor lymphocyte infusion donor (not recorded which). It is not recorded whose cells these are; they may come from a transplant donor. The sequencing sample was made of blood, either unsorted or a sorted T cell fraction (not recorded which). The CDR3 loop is CASSQKTPMWPQHF. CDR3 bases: TGTGCCAGCAGCCAGAAGACACCCATGTGGCCCCAGCATTTT.